The entry below describes one T cell receptor (beta chain). Its specificity is not known. The sample is drawn from a study of cytomegalovirus exposure and HLA in healthy donors. Study context: Caucasian-associated ancestry cluster membership applied to 75% to 85% of several hundred genotyped donors. Study findings and constraints: Previous analysis showed most TCR beta V segments were productive about 90% or about 30% of the time.

The CDR3 has 14 residues. Germline V gene lookup returns CDR1 MNHEY and CDR2 SMNVEV (reference sequence). Deletions cut 5 bases from V and 4 bases from J, with 15 bases between. Amplification used 60 Vbeta primers and 13 Jbeta primers. The table came from immunoSEQ multiplex PCR; TCRdb's copy has only in-frame clones and leaves some out. In the table there are fewer than 200,000 clones, about four fifths of which are singletons. The TCR comes from a woman aged 50 to 60 in good health and CMV-seronegative. The chain couples TRBV27 to TRBJ2-7, with D possibly TRBD2 on 5 matching bases. The sequencing input was PBMCs. The CDR3 coding sequence is TGTGCCAGCAGTCCGCGGGCCCCCGGGTACGAGCAGTACTTC. This sequence encodes CASSPRAPGYEQYF.